Listed here are 5 T cell receptor beta chains from one sample, sequenced in a study of blood T cell repertoires in COVID-19. TCRdb keeps only in-frame clones here, not all; method: immunoSEQ multiplex PCR. The data contain approximately 300,000 clones, around four fifths of them seen just once; the ten biggest clones take up around 4%. Sequenced input: peripheral blood. All receptors come from a woman aged 45-59 years with active or convalescent COVID-19.

This chain joins TRBV6-5 and TRBJ1-1; 8 bases align to TRBD1. Germline assignment: CDR1 MNHEY and CDR2 SVGAGI. The CDR3 consists of 14 residues. V shed 5 bases, J shed 4 bases, and the junction held 6 bases outside the gene matches. The CDR3 DNA reads as TGTGCCAGCAGTCGCACAGGGGGTTTCACTGAAGCTTTCTTT. It encodes CASSRTGGFTEAFF.

This clone was seen just once. The chain couples TRBV27 to TRBJ2-1, with 8 positions matching TRBD2. The V gene's germline CDR1 is MNHEY and CDR2 SMNVEV (reference sequence). V lost 3 bases, J lost 0 bases, and 4 bases stayed unmatched. The CDR3 sequence is 16 residues long. The CDR3: CASSLTSAFSYNEQFF. In DNA, the CDR3 is TGTGCCAGCAGTTTGACTAGCGCGTTCTCCTACAATGAGCAGTTCTTC.

This clone was detected once. An end of the junction does not agree with germline; a read error may underlie this. The chain links TRBV7-7 to TRBJ2-1; TRBD1 matches 8 bases. The germline V gene encodes CDR1 SSHAT and CDR2 FNYEAQ (reference sequence). This CDR3 contains 19 residues. In nucleotides, the CDR3 is TGTGCTAGCAGCTTAGCGCCTGGGACAGGCCCTAGAATCTACAATGAGCAGTTCTTC. Translated, it gives CASSLAPGTGPRIYNEQFF. The full variable domain, its missing parts supplied by reference TRBV7-7 and TRBJ2-1, is GAGVSQSPRYKVTKRGQDVTLRCDPISSHATLYWYQQALGQGPEFLTYFNYEAQPDKSGLPSDRFSAERPEGSISTLTIQRTEQRDSAMYRCASSLAPGTGPRIYNEQFFGPGTRLTVL.

This chain links TRBV5-4 with TRBJ2-1; D is undetermined. V lost 4 bases to trimming and J lost 3 bases, with 11 bases between them. CDR3 length equals 14 residues. Germline V CDR1 and CDR2: SGHNT, YYREEE (reference sequence). DNA for the CDR3: TGTGCCAGCAGCATCACGACACACTACAATGAGCAGTTCTTC. Translation gives CASSITTHYNEQFF.

This chain uses TRBV19 with TRBJ2-3; TRBD1 aligns across 8 bases. There are 18 residues in the CDR3. From germline, CDR1 is LNHDA and CDR2 SQIVND (reference sequence). The trim removed 1 base at V and 4 bases at J, leaving 13 bases unmatched. The CDR3 region is CASSIGRWTGSLPDTQYF. CDR3 bases: TGTGCCAGTAGTATAGGTCGGTGGACAGGGAGTTTGCCAGATACGCAGTATTTT. Full variable domain (rest looked up from reference TRBV19 and TRBJ2-3): DGGITQSPKYLFRKEGQNVTLSCEQNLNHDAMYWYRQDPGQGLRLIYYSQIVNDFQKGDIAEGYSVSREKKESFPLTVTSAQKNPTAFYLCASSIGRWTGSLPDTQYFGPGTRLTVL.